These 12 T cell receptor beta chains were all obtained from the same sample, sequenced in a study of blood T cell repertoires in COVID-19. Profiling relied on immunoSEQ multiplex PCR, and the TCRdb table lists in-frame clones only, not all of them. The repertoire holds around 260,000 clones, with roughly 85% as singletons. The specimen was PBMCs or T cells enriched from blood (not recorded which). All receptors come from a woman under 40 who had recovered from COVID-19.

This sequence joins TRBV29-1 and TRBJ1-1; no reliable D call. The germline V gene encodes CDR1 SQVTM and CDR2 ANQGSEA. Trimming shortened V by 3 bases and J by 8 bases, and 7 bases separated the two germline ends. The CDR3 spans 10 residues. CDR3 sequence (DNA): TGCAGCGTTGAGTCCGGGGAAGCTTTCTTT. Amino acids: CSVESGEAFF. The complete variable domain, with remaining parts taken from reference TRBV29-1 and TRBJ1-1, reads SAVISQKPSRDICQRGTSLTIQCQVDSQVTMMFWYRQQPGQSLTLIATANQGSEATYESGFVIDKFPISRPNLTFSTLTVSNMSPEDSSIYLCSVESGEAFFGQGTRLTVV.

The CDR3 coding sequence is TGTGCCAGTAGTGGGACGGGACACCCTAATCAGCCCCAGCATTTT. It encodes CASSGTGHPNQPQHF. The genes are TRBV19 and TRBJ1-5; D is possibly TRBD1 (6 bases). The CDR3 totals 15 residues. Per the germline V gene, CDR1 is LNHDA and CDR2 is SQIVND (reference sequence). V lost 5 bases and J lost 4, with 15 bases in between.

The chain couples TRBV4-1 to TRBJ2-4; TRBD2 aligns across 15 bases. The germline gives CDR1 MGHRA, CDR2 YSYEKL. CDR3 size: 18 residues. The V gene end was trimmed by 4 bases and the J gene end by 1 base; junction bases not matched to a gene: 5. CDR3 region: CASSPGLAGGEAKNIQYF. CDR3 nucleotide sequence: TGCGCCAGCAGCCCTGGACTAGCGGGAGGGGAGGCCAAAAACATTCAGTACTTC.

The chain uses TRBV24-1 and TRBJ2-2; a possible D gene is TRBD1 (5 bases). Germline-derived CDR1 and CDR2 are KGHDR and SFDVKD. The CDR3 is 15 amino acids. The ends were cut back, 12 bases at V and 3 bases at J, with 19 bases in the middle. In DNA, the CDR3 is TGTGCCTCCCAAGGCGGCAGGGCCGACACCGGGGAGCTGTTTTTT. It is translated as CASQGGRADTGELFF.

The genes are TRBV28 and TRBJ2-1; D uncertain. The V end was cut by 5 bases, the J end by 5 bases, with 4 bases between. CDR3 length: 11 amino acids. Germline CDR1 reads MDHEN; CDR2 reads SYDVKM. The CDR3 coding sequence is TGTGCCAGCAGTCCGGACAATGAGCAGTTCTTC. Residues: CASSPDNEQFF.

The chain uses TRBV7-9 and TRBJ1-1; possible D gene TRBD1, 6 bases. The CDR3 is 17 amino acids. Germline CDR1 and CDR2: SEHNR and FQNEAQ (reference sequence). The V and J ends lost 6 bases and 1 base respectively, with 21 bases between them. CDR3 protein: CASRLLVAGEENTEAFF. The CDR3, as DNA: TGTGCCAGCAGGTTACTCGTGGCAGGGGAAGAGAACACTGAAGCTTTCTTT.

The V gene is TRBV15, the J gene TRBJ1-5, with TRBD1 matching 8 bases. Germline loops: CDR1 LNHNV, CDR2 YYDKDF (reference sequence). The CDR3 runs 15 residues. With V trimmed by 3 bases and J by 6 bases, 7 bases remained unmatched. CDR3 coding DNA: TGTGCCACCAGCAGGTGGACAGGGAGTGGTCAGCCCCAGCATTTT. This sequence encodes CATSRWTGSGQPQHF.

This clone has more than one count but fewer than ten. The chain combines TRBV18 with TRBJ1-2; 7 nucleotides line up with TRBD1. The CDR3 runs 13 residues. V lost 4 bases, J lost 6 bases, and 5 bases stayed unmatched. Germline loops: CDR1 KGHSH, CDR2 LQKENI. The CDR3 sequence: CASSQGQADGYTF. The CDR3 DNA is TGTGCCAGCTCACAAGGACAGGCGGATGGCTACACCTTC.

This clone was detected only a few times. The chain uses TRBV27 and TRBJ1-3; D is unclear. V was shortened by 2 bases and J by 0 bases, with 11 bases between the two germline ends. The CDR3 is made up of 16 amino acids. The V gene's germline CDR1 is MNHEY and CDR2 SMNVEV (reference sequence). CDR3 amino acids: CASSLTGLPSGNTIYF. In DNA, the CDR3 is TGTGCCAGCAGTTTAACGGGTTTGCCCTCTGGAAACACCATATATTTT.

The chain uses TRBV28 and TRBJ2-7; D unresolved. The CDR3 runs 14 residues. Trimming pared 6 bases from V and 0 bases from J, leaving 12 bases between. Germline V gives CDR1 MDHEN, CDR2 SYDVKM. CDR3 amino acids: CASRSEPSSYEQYF. In nucleotides, the CDR3 is TGTGCCAGCAGATCAGAACCAAGCTCCTACGAGCAGTACTTC.

The gene calls are TRBV5-4 and TRBJ1-2, with 8 bases aligning to TRBD1. Germline trimming cut 4 bases from V and 4 bases from J; bases unmatched to any gene: 12. Germline values: CDR1 SGHNT, CDR2 YYREEE (reference sequence). The CDR3 sequence is 16 residues long. DNA for the CDR3: TGTGCCAGCAGCCCCGAGACAGGGGAGGTTTTCTATGGCTACACCTTC. It yields the protein CASSPETGEVFYGYTF.

The V gene is TRBV19, the J gene TRBJ1-1; a possible D gene is TRBD1 (5 bases). V was shortened by 4 bases and J by 4 bases, with 16 bases between the two germline ends. Germline CDR1 is LNHDA and CDR2 is SQIVND (reference sequence). The CDR3 length is 15 residues. The CDR3 bases are TGTGCCAGTAGTACCCCCCCCGGGGGTGTCACTGAAGCTTTCTTT. This sequence encodes CASSTPPGGVTEAFF.